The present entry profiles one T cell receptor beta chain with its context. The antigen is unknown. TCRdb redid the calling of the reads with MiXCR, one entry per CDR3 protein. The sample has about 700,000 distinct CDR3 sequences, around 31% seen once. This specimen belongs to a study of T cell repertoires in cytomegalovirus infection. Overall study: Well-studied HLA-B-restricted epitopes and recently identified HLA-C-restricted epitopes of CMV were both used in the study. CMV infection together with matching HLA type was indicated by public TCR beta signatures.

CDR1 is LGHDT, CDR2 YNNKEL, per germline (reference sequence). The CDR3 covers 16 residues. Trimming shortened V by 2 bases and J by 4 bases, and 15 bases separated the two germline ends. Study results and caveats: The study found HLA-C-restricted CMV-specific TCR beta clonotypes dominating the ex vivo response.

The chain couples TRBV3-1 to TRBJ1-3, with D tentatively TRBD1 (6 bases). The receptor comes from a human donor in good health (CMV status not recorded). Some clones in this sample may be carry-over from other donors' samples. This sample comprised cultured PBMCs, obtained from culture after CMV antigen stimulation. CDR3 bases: TGTGCCAGCAGCCAAAACCCGGGACATGACGGAAACACCATATATTTT. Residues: CASSQNPGHDGNTIYF.